These 20 T cell receptor beta chains came from one sample sequenced in a study of T cell responses to AZD1222 COVID-19 vaccine (dated by TCRdb to 2020 to 2023). Read against the paper, the sample's time point label means: baseline before first vaccination. Library construction relied on the immunoSEQ multiplex PCR assay. Imported from immuneACCESS, the table was reduced by TCRdb to in-frame sequences with V and J called. These copies leave out some clones; in studies compared against another copy, an unresolved V gene accounts for under half, and the cause of the remainder is not known. This sample is represented by about 55,000 clones; more than 70% of them were singletons. The top ten clonotypes cover 2% of the sample. The specimen was peripheral blood, collected on day 0 of AZD1222 vaccination. These TCRs come from an adult in good health.

This chain connects TRBV18 to TRBJ2-1; 8 bases are a match to TRBD2. V was clipped by 6 bases and J by 3 bases; unmatched bases: 4. CDR1 and CDR2 (germline): KGHSH, LQKENI. This CDR3 has 14 amino acids. CDR3 nucleotides: TGTGCCAGCTCCCCGACTAGCGACTACAATGAGCAGTTCTTC. Translation gives CASSPTSDYNEQFF. Full variable domain (outside the CDR3, taken from reference TRBV18 and TRBJ2-1): NAGVMQNPRHLVRRRGQEARLRCSPMKGHSHVYWYRQLPEEGLKFMVYLQKENIIDESGMPKERFSAEFPKEGPSILRIQQVVRGDSAAYFCASSPTSDYNEQFFGPGTRLTVL.

The J gene is TRBJ1-5, the V gene TRBV28; D unresolved. With 8 bases removed from V and 11 bases from J, the gap between germline ends came to 25 bases. CDR1 is MDHEN, CDR2 SYDVKM, per germline. The length of the CDR3 is 15 residues. The CDR3 sequence: CASRYTRRAHEAQHF. The CDR3 nucleotides read TGTGCCAGCCGCTACACTAGGAGGGCCCACGAGGCCCAGCATTTT.

The chain combines TRBV7-9 with TRBJ1-1; D remains ambiguous. This CDR3 region has 13 residues. Germline V lookup: CDR1 SEHNR, CDR2 FQNEAQ (reference sequence). Trimming stripped 2 bases from V and 4 bases from J, with 8 bases between. CDR3 amino acids: CASSLRSSTEAFF. The DNA of the CDR3 is TGTGCCAGCAGCTTAAGGAGTAGCACTGAAGCTTTCTTT.

The chain recombines TRBV28 with TRBJ1-2; D is uncertain. The V end was cut by 7 bases, the J end by 5 bases, with 23 bases between. The CDR3 has 16 amino acids. CDR1 and CDR2 from the germline V gene are MDHEN and SYDVKM. CDR3 DNA: TGTGCCAGCATTAGTAACCCCGAACTTATGGGGTATGGCTACACCTTC. This gives the protein CASISNPELMGYGYTF.

The chain links TRBV11-2 to TRBJ2-3, with D perhaps TRBD1 or TRBD2 (5 bases each). Trimming pared 5 bases from V and 7 bases from J, leaving 10 bases between. Germline assignment: CDR1 SGHAT and CDR2 FQNNGV. The CDR3 loop spans 12 amino acids. CDR3 in amino acids: CASSRDLYTQYF. The CDR3 DNA sequence: TGTGCCAGCAGCCGGGACCTTTATACGCAGTATTTT. Full variable domain (rest looked up from reference TRBV11-2 and TRBJ2-3): EAGVAQSPRYKIIEKRQSVAFWCNPISGHATLYWYQQILGQGPKLLIQFQNNGVVDDSQLPKDRFSAERLKGVDSTLKIQPAKLEDSAVYLCASSRDLYTQYFGPGTRLTVL.

This chain uses TRBV29-1 with TRBJ1-2, with TRBD1 matching 10 bases. Germline lookup yields CDR1 SQVTM and CDR2 ANQGSEA. The CDR3 loop spans 13 amino acids. V shed 6 bases and J 4 bases; nucleotides not matched to a gene: 5. The CDR3: CSVYRDRGYGYTF. Written as DNA, the CDR3 is TGCAGCGTCTACCGGGACAGGGGCTATGGCTACACCTTC.

The chain uses TRBV5-1 and TRBJ2-1; 15 bases match TRBD2. V trimming: 3 bases; J trimming: 8 bases; junction bases outside the gene matches: 9. The germline CDR1 and CDR2 sequences are SGHRS and YFSETQ. The CDR3 loop spans 17 amino acids. This CDR3 is CASSSGLAGGKNDEQFF. The DNA of the CDR3 is TGCGCCAGCAGCTCGGGACTAGCGGGAGGAAAAAACGATGAGCAGTTCTTC.

This chain connects TRBV5-1 to TRBJ2-3; D remains unclear. This CDR3 spans 13 amino acids. Germline loops: CDR1 SGHRS, CDR2 YFSETQ. Trimming shortened V by 3 bases and J by 4 bases, and 9 bases separated the two germline ends. The DNA for the CDR3 is TGCGCCAGCAGCTCGCCCAGCTCAGATACGCAGTATTTT. This codes for CASSSPSSDTQYF.

This clone was picked up one time. J is TRBJ2-7 and V is TRBV7-2, with 8 bases aligning to TRBD2. The CDR3 spans 16 residues. The V and J ends lost 0 bases and 9 bases, in that order; junction bases with no gene match: 13. Germline CDR1 and CDR2: SGHTA and FQGNSA. The CDR3 DNA reads as TGTGCCAGCAGCTTAGCCTCGGGAGGGCCTTCTGTGGTGCAGTACTTC. Amino acid sequence: CASSLASGGPSVVQYF.

This chain uses TRBV28 with TRBJ2-1; 10 nucleotides line up with TRBD2. This CDR3 contains 14 residues. Germline CDR1 MDHEN, CDR2 SYDVKM. J was trimmed by 7 bases and V by 7 bases; bases with no gene match: 7. The CDR3 DNA sequence: TGTGCCAGCACCATAGCGGGGGGTTGGAATGAGCAGTTCTTC. Its translation is CASTIAGGWNEQFF. The variable domain in full, with the rest retrieved from reference TRBV28 and TRBJ2-1, is DVKVTQSSRYLVKRTGEKVFLECVQDMDHENMFWYRQDPGLGLRLIYFSYDVKMKEKGDIPEGYSVSREKKERFSLILESASTNQTSMYLCASTIAGGWNEQFFGPGTRLTVL.

V is TRBV19 and J is TRBJ2-2; possible D gene TRBD1, 5 bases. The CDR3 extends over 12 amino acids. The germline V gene encodes CDR1 LNHDA and CDR2 SQIVND (reference sequence). V lost 7 bases and J 6 bases, leaving 9 bases between the germline ends. In DNA, the CDR3 is TGTGCCAGTAAACAGGCTGCCGGGGAGCTGTTTTTT. Amino acid sequence: CASKQAAGELFF.

The genes are TRBV28 and TRBJ1-4; D call uncertain. V was shortened by 4 bases and J by 4 bases, with 13 bases between the two germline ends. Per the germline V gene, CDR1 is MDHEN and CDR2 is SYDVKM. This CDR3 has 15 amino acids. In DNA, the CDR3 is TGTGCCAGCAGTTCCGTTCTAACGAATAATGAAAAACTGTTTTTT. Translated: CASSSVLTNNEKLFF.

The rearrangement uses TRBV10-3 and TRBJ2-7; tentative D call: TRBD1 (5 bases). V lost 1 base and J lost 0, with 10 bases in between. CDR1 is ENHRY and CDR2 is SYGVKD in the germline V gene. The CDR3 is made up of 15 amino acids. CDR3 sequence (DNA): TGTGCCATCAGTGAGTTGGGGCAAAGCTCCTACGAGCAGTACTTC. Amino acid sequence: CAISELGQSSYEQYF.

The chain uses TRBV4-1 and TRBJ1-5; D is possibly TRBD1 (5 bases). The CDR3 is made up of 15 amino acids. Trimming pared 0 bases from V and 0 bases from J, leaving 6 bases between. Germline assignment: CDR1 MGHRA and CDR2 YSYEKL. This CDR3 reads CASSQDGGSNQPQHF. The CDR3 region has the DNA TGCGCCAGCAGCCAAGATGGGGGTAGCAATCAGCCCCAGCATTTT.

The rearrangement joins TRBV27 to TRBJ2-1, with unresolved D. The CDR3 totals 11 residues. V was pared by 3 bases and J by 8 bases, with 5 bases between. Germline lookup yields CDR1 MNHEY and CDR2 SMNVEV (reference sequence). CDR3 in amino acids: CASSFGYEQFF. CDR3 nucleotides: TGTGCCAGCAGTTTTGGCTATGAGCAGTTCTTC.

V and J are TRBV6-5 and TRBJ1-4; the D is unclear. V shed 6 bases and J shed 5 bases, with 10 bases lying between them. Germline V gene lookup returns CDR1 MNHEY and CDR2 SVGAGI. The CDR3 covers 13 residues. The CDR3 nucleotides are TGTGCCAGCAGCGGCGAACAGAATGAAAAACTGTTTTTT. The encoded protein is CASSGEQNEKLFF.

The chain links TRBV6-5 to TRBJ2-7, with 11 bases lining up with TRBD2. The junction had 3 bases not matched to a gene; V was cut back by 9 bases and J by 2 bases. There are 13 residues in the CDR3. Germline-derived CDR1 and CDR2 are MNHEY and SVGAGI. CDR3 amino acids: CASSTSGTYEQYF. The CDR3 bases are TGTGCCAGTTCGACTAGCGGGACCTACGAGCAGTACTTC.

This clone has just one count. This chain connects TRBV6-5 to TRBJ1-6; no clear D gene. Germline V gene sequence: CDR1 MNHEY, CDR2 SVGAGI. V lost 0 bases and J 0 bases, leaving 6 bases between the germline ends. The CDR3 has 16 residues. The CDR3 protein is CASSYSPSSYNSPLHF. The CDR3 DNA follows: TGTGCCAGCAGTTACTCGCCCAGCTCCTATAATTCACCCCTCCACTTT.

V usage is TRBV9 and J usage is TRBJ2-3; D remains ambiguous. The CDR3 contains 14 residues. Looked up from germline, CDR1 is SGDLS and CDR2 is YYNGEE. Trimming removed 3 bases at V and 9 bases at J, with 17 bases between. The CDR3 protein is CASSEILESDTQYF. In nucleotides, the CDR3 is TGTGCCAGCAGCGAAATCCTGGAGAGTGACACGCAGTATTTT.

V and J are TRBV5-1 and TRBJ2-1, with 9 nucleotides matching TRBD2. The J segment lost 4 bases and the V segment lost 2 bases, leaving 7 bases of the junction unmatched. Germline V gene data show CDR1 as SGHRS and CDR2 as YFSETQ. The CDR3 loop spans 16 amino acids. The CDR3 DNA sequence: TGCGCCAGCAGCTTCCGCGGGAGGGCCTCATACAATGAGCAGTTCTTC. Translation gives CASSFRGRASYNEQFF.